A single TCR beta chain is shown here with its context. The record originates from a study of blood T cell repertoires in COVID-19. Study-wide background: Sources were T cells, B-cell-depleted T cells, or PBMCs; the material itself was cDNA or gDNA.

Allocation to cohorts depended on clinical history reported by the participants. TCRdb keeps only in-frame clones here, not all; method: immunoSEQ multiplex PCR. The profile shows around 300,000 clones, 70% to 90% of them singletons. Sequencing was performed on PBMCs or T cells enriched from blood (not recorded which). The receptor's source is a woman in her thirties or forties who had recovered from COVID-19.

The CDR3 loop is CASSQVLAGSTGELFF. In DNA, the CDR3 is TGTGCCAGCAGCCAAGTCCTAGCGGGAAGCACCGGGGAGCTGTTTTTT. This rearrangement joins TRBV4-2 to TRBJ2-2, with 9 nucleotides matching TRBD2. Trimming removed 1 base from V and 4 bases from J; junction bases left unmatched: 4. Per the germline V gene, CDR1 is LGHNA and CDR2 is YNFKEQ. CDR3 length equals 16 residues.